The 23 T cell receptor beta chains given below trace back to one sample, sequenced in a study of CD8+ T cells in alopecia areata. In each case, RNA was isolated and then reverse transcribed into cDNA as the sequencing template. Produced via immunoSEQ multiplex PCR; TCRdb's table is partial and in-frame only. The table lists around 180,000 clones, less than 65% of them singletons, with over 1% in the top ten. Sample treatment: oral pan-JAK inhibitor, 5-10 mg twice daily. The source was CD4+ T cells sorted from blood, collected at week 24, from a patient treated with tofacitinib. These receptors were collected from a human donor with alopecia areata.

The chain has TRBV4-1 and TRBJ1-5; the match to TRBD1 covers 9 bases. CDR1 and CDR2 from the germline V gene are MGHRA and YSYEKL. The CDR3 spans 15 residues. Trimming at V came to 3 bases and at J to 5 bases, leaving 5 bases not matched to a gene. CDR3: CASSQSGQGDQPQHF. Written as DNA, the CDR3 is TGCGCCAGCAGCCAGTCGGGACAGGGTGATCAGCCCCAGCATTTT.

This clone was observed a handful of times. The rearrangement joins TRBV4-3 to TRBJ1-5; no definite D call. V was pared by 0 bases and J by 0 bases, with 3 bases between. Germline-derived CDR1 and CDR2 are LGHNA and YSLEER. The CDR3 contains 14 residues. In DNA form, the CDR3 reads TGCGCCAGCAGCCAAGATGGTAGCAATCAGCCCCAGCATTTT. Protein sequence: CASSQDGSNQPQHF.

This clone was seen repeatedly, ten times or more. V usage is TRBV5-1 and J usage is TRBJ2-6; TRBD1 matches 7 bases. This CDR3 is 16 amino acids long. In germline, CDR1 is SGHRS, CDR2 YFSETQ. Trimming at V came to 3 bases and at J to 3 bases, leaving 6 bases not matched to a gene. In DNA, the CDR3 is TGCGCCAGCAGCTCGGGACAGTTGGGTGGGGCCAACGTCCTGACTTTC. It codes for CASSSGQLGGANVLTF. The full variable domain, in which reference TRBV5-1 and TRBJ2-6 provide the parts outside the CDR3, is KAGVTQTPRYLIKTRGQQVTLSCSPISGHRSVSWYQQTPGQGLQFLFEYFSETQRNKGNFPGRFSGRQFSNSRSEMNVSTLELGDSALYLCASSSGQLGGANVLTFGAGSRLTVL.

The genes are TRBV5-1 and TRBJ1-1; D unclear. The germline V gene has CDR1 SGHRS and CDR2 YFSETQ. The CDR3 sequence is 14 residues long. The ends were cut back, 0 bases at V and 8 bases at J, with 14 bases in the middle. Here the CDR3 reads CASSLDSPRSEAFF. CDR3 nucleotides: TGCGCCAGCAGCTTGGATAGTCCCAGGTCGGAAGCTTTCTTT.

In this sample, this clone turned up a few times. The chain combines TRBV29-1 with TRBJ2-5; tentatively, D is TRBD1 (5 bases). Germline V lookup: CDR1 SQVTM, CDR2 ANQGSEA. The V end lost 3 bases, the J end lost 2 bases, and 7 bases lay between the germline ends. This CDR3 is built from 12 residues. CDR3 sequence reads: CSVDQGQETQYF. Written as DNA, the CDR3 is TGCAGCGTTGATCAGGGACAAGAGACCCAGTACTTC.

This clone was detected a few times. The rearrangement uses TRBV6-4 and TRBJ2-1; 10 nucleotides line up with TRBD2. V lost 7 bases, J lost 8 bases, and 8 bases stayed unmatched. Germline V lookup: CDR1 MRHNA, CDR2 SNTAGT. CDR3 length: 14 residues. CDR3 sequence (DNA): TGTGCCAGCAATCGATCTAGCGGGGGCGATGAGCAGTTCTTC. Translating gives CASNRSSGGDEQFF.

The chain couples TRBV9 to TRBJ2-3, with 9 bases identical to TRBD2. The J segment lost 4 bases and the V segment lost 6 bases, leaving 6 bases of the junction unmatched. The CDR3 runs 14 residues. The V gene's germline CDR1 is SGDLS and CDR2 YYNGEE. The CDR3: CASNLAGSPDTQYF. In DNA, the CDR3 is TGTGCCAGCAACCTAGCGGGGAGCCCAGATACGCAGTATTTT.

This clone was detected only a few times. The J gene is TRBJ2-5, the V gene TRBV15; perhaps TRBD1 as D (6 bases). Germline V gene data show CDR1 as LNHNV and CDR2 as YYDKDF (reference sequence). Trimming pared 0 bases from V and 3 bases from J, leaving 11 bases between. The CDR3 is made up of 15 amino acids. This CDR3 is CATSRDITGKETQYF. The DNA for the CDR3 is TGTGCCACCAGCAGAGACATAACAGGGAAAGAGACCCAGTACTTC.

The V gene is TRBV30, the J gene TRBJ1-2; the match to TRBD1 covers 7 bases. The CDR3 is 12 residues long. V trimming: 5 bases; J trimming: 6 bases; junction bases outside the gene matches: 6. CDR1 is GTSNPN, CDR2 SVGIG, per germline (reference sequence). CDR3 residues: CAWSRTGNGYTF. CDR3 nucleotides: TGTGCCTGGTCTAGGACAGGAAATGGCTACACCTTC.

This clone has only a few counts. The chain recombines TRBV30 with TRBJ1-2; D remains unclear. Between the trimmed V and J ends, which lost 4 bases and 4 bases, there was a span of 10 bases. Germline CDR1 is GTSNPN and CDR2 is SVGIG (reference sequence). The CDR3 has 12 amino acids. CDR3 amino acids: CAWTTGSYGYTF. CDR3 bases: TGTGCCTGGACCACGGGGAGCTATGGCTACACCTTC.

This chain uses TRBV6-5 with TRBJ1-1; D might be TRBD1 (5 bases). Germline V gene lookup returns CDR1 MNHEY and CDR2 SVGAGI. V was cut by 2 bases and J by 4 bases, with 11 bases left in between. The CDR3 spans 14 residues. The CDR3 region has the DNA TGTGCCAGCAGTTACGGTTCGGGGGGCACTGAAGCTTTCTTT. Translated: CASSYGSGGTEAFF.

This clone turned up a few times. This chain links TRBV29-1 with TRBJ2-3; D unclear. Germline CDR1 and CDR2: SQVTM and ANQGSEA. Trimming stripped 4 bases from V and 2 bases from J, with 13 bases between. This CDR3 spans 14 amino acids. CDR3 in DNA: TGCAGCGTTGGCGACCTCCGATACACAGATACGCAGTATTTT. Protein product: CSVGDLRYTDTQYF.

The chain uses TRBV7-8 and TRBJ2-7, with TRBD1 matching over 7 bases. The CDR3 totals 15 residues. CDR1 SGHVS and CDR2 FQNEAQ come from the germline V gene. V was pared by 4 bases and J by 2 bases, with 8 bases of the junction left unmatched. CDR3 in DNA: TGTGCCAGCAGCTCACACACGACAGGGACCTACGAGCAGTACTTC. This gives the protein CASSSHTTGTYEQYF. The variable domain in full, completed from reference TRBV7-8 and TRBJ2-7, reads GAGVSQSPRYKVAKRGQDVALRCDPISGHVSLFWYQQALGQGPEFLTYFQNEAQLDKSGLPSDRFFAERPEGSVSTLKIQRTQQEDSAVYLCASSSHTTGTYEQYFGPGTRLTVT.

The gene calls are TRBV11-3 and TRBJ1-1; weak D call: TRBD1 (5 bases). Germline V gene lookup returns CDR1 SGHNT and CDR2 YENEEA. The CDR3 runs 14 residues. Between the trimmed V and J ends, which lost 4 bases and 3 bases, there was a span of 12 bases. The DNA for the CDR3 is TGTGCCAGCAGCTCAAGACGGGGGGACACTGAAGCTTTCTTT. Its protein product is CASSSRRGDTEAFF.

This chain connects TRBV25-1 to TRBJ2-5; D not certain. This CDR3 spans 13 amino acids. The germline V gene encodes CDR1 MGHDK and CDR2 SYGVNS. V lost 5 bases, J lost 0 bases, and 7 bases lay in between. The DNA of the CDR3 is TGTGCCAGCAGTCCCGACTACCAAGAGACCCAGTACTTC. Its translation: CASSPDYQETQYF.

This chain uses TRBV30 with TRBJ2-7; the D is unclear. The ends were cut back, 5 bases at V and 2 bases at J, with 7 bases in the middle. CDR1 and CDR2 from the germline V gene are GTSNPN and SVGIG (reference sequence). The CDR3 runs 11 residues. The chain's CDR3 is CAWANTYEQYF. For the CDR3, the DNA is TGTGCCTGGGCCAATACCTACGAGCAGTACTTC.

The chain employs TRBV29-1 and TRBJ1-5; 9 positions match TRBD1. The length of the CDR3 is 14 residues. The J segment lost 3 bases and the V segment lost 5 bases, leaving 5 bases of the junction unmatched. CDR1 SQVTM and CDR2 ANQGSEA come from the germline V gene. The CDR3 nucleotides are TGCAGCGTTAGTACAGGGGGCTTCAATCAGCCCCAGCATTTT. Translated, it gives CSVSTGGFNQPQHF.

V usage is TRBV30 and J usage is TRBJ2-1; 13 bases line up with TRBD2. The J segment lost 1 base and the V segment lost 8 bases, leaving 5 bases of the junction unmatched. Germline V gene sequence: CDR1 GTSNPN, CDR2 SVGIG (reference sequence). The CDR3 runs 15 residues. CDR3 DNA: TGTGCCCGAACTAGCGGGGGGGCTTCCTACAATGAGCAGTTCTTC. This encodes CARTSGGASYNEQFF.

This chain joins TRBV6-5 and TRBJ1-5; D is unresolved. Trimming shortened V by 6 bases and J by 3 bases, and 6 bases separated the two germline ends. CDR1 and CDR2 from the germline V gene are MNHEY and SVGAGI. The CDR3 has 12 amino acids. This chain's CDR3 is CASSPPNQPQHF. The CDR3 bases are TGTGCCAGCAGCCCACCCAATCAGCCCCAGCATTTT.

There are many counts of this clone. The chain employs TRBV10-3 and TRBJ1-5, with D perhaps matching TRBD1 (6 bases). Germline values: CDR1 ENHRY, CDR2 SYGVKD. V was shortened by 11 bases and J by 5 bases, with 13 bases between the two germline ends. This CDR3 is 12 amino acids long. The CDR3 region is CASRTADQPQHF. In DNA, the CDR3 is TGTGCCTCACGGACAGCGGATCAGCCCCAGCATTTT.

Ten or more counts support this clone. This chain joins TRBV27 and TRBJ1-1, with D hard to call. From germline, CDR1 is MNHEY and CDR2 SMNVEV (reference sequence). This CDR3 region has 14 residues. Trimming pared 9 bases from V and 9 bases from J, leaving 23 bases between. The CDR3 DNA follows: TGTGCCAGACAATTCGATGGATATATACGGAAAGCTTTCTTT. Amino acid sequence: CARQFDGYIRKAFF.

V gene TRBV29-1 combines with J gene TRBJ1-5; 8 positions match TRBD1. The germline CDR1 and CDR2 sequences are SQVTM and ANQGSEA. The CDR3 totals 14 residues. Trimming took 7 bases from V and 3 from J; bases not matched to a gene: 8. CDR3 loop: CSGEPGQDNQPQHF. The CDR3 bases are TGCAGCGGCGAACCGGGACAGGACAATCAGCCCCAGCATTTT.

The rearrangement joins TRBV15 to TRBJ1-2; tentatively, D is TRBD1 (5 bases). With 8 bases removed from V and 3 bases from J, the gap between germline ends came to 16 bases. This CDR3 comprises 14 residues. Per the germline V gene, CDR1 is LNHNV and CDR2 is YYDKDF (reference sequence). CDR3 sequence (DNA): TGTGCCACCGGTTGGGGAGACAGCTACTATGGCTACACCTTC. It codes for CATGWGDSYYGYTF.